These 10 T cell receptor beta chains originate from one sample sequenced in a study of graft-versus-host responses after intestinal transplantation. Sequenced by immunoSEQ multiplex PCR; TCRdb stores in-frame clones only, minus some. The repertoire holds around 49,000 clones, with roughly 90% as singletons. These receptors have no known antigen. Material: unstimulated CD4+ T cells sorted from spleen or lymph node cells, obtained before transplant. Source of these receptors: a human donor who was the organ donor for an intestinal transplant.

The genes are TRBV19 and TRBJ2-3, with 9 bases matching TRBD1. V lost 3 bases and J lost 0; bases outside the gene matches: 4. Per germline, CDR1 LNHDA and CDR2 SQIVND (reference sequence). The CDR3 runs to 16 residues. CDR3 protein: CASSMAGTGSTDTQYF. Here the CDR3 DNA reads TGTGCCAGTAGTATGGCCGGGACAGGGAGCACAGATACGCAGTATTTT.

The chain recombines TRBV21-1 with TRBJ2-2; the table names TRBD2, a call not compared with the DNA. TRBV21-1 is marked as a pseudogene. The CDR3 contains 16 residues. The CDR3 nucleotides read TGTGCCAGCAGCAAAGAGTGTCCCCGTCGGACCGGGGAGCTGTTTTTT. Translated: CASSKECPRRTGELFF.

The chain is built from TRBV28 and TRBJ2-5; 11 positions match TRBD1. This CDR3 has 14 amino acids. Germline-derived CDR1 and CDR2 are MDHEN and SYDVKM. The V and J ends lost 6 bases and 4 bases, in that order; junction bases with no gene match: 4. The DNA of the CDR3 is TGTGCCAGCAGGGCTGGGACAGGGGGAGAGACCCAGTACTTC. It encodes CASRAGTGGETQYF.

The rearrangement uses TRBV30 and TRBJ2-5; no reliable D call. Germline CDR1 GTSNPN, CDR2 SVGIG (reference sequence). The V end lost 0 bases, the J end lost 5 bases, and 7 bases lay between the germline ends. CDR3 length equals 12 residues. CDR3: CAWSVSRETQYF. Here the CDR3 DNA reads TGTGCCTGGAGTGTAAGTCGGGAGACCCAGTACTTC.

The V and J genes are TRBV29-1 and TRBJ1-2; TRBD1 matches 10 bases. There are 16 residues in the CDR3. The V gene end was trimmed by 5 bases and the J gene end by 1 base; junction bases not matched to a gene: 10. CDR1 and CDR2 (germline): SQVTM, ANQGSEA. This CDR3 reads CSVHSPDRGYNYGYTF. Written as DNA, the CDR3 is TGCAGCGTTCACTCCCCGGACAGGGGGTATAACTATGGCTACACCTTC.

The rearrangement uses TRBV9 and TRBJ1-2, with D possibly TRBD1 on 5 matching bases. The CDR3 contains 17 residues. Trimming stripped 4 bases from V and 5 bases from J, with 24 bases between. Germline CDR1 SGDLS, CDR2 YYNGEE. The CDR3: CASSLATSNREGYGYTF. Written as DNA, the CDR3 is TGTGCCAGCAGCCTCGCCACCAGCAATAGGGAGGGGTATGGCTACACCTTC.

The chain joins TRBV28 to TRBJ1-4; TRBD1 agrees at 11 bases. Germline values: CDR1 MDHEN, CDR2 SYDVKM. Unmatched junction bases numbered 7, after V lost 4 bases and J lost 0 bases. This CDR3 has 18 amino acids. The CDR3 here is CASSSDRGLLATNEKLFF. Here the CDR3 DNA reads TGTGCCAGCAGTTCGGACAGGGGGCTTCTTGCAACTAATGAAAAACTGTTTTTT.

The chain has TRBV18 and TRBJ2-7; D might be TRBD1 (6 bases). The CDR3 has 15 residues. Trimming took off 6 bases at V and 2 bases at J, with 17 bases between the two ends. Germline V gives CDR1 KGHSH, CDR2 LQKENI. CDR3 protein: CASSTGGRETYEQYF. CDR3 sequence (DNA): TGTGCCAGCTCGACAGGCGGTAGGGAAACCTACGAGCAGTACTTC.

The chain has TRBV19 and TRBJ2-3, with a possible D match to TRBD2 (6 bases). Trimming left V 3 bases short and J 2 bases short, with 9 bases between. Germline values: CDR1 LNHDA, CDR2 SQIVND (reference sequence). This CDR3 is built from 14 residues. For the CDR3, the DNA is TGTGCCAGTAGTATGGGGGAGGACACAGATACGCAGTATTTT. It yields the protein CASSMGEDTDTQYF.

This chain links TRBV4-2 with TRBJ2-2; D not certain. CDR1 is LGHNA and CDR2 is YNFKEQ in the germline V gene. The V end lost 1 base, the J end lost 0 bases, and 6 bases lay between the germline ends. The CDR3 is made up of 15 amino acids. CDR3 residues: CASSQVSPNTGELFF. CDR3 DNA: TGTGCCAGCAGCCAAGTCTCCCCGAACACCGGGGAGCTGTTTTTT.